Following are 7 T cell receptor beta chains from one sample sequenced in a study of blood T cell repertoires in COVID-19 (dated by TCRdb to about 2020). To prepare the library, the immunoSEQ multiplex PCR assay was applied. Imported from immuneACCESS, the table was reduced by TCRdb to in-frame sequences with V and J called. These copies leave out some clones; in studies compared against another copy, an unresolved V gene accounts for under half, and the cause of the remainder is not known. For this sample there are approximately 31,000 clones; roughly 93% appear just once. The ten largest clones take up 0.92% of the sample. The sequencing input was peripheral blood. The source of these receptors is a male donor with active COVID-19.

V and J are TRBV28 and TRBJ1-6; 9 nucleotides line up with TRBD1. CDR1 is MDHEN and CDR2 is SYDVKM in the germline V gene. V lost 6 bases, J lost 7 bases, and 4 bases stayed unmatched. This CDR3 is built from 14 residues. The CDR3 DNA sequence: TGTGCCAGCAGCCGGGACAGGGAAAATTCACCCCTCCACTTT. It translates to CASSRDRENSPLHF. Based on the CDR3 plus reference TRBV28 and TRBJ1-6, the full variable domain is DVKVTQSSRYLVKRTGEKVFLECVQDMDHENMFWYRQDPGLGLRLIYFSYDVKMKEKGDIPEGYSVSREKKERFSLILESASTNQTSMYLCASSRDRENSPLHFGNGTRLTVT.

The rearrangement links TRBV5-8 to TRBJ1-2; 8 bases are a match to TRBD1. J was trimmed by 4 bases and V by 0 bases; bases with no gene match: 2. Germline loops: CDR1 SGHTS, CDR2 YDEGEE. CDR3 length: 14 amino acids. CDR3 DNA sequence: TGTGCCAGCAGCTTGGGACAGGGGACCTATGGCTACACCTTC. As protein: CASSLGQGTYGYTF.

The chain combines TRBV7-9 with TRBJ2-7; weak D call: TRBD2 (5 bases). The CDR3 is made up of 15 amino acids. Trimming took off 0 bases at V and 6 bases at J, with 15 bases between the two ends. Germline values: CDR1 SEHNR, CDR2 FQNEAQ (reference sequence). The CDR3 nucleotides are TGTGCCAGCAGCTTAGCGGAGAGTAGCGTCGGCGAGCAGTACTTC. Encoded protein: CASSLAESSVGEQYF.

The V and J genes are TRBV18 and TRBJ1-2; 7 bases align to TRBD1. The junction had 7 bases not matched to a gene; V was cut back by 5 bases and J by 7 bases. The CDR3 covers 13 residues. Germline V gene data show CDR1 as KGHSH and CDR2 as LQKENI. The CDR3 DNA reads as TGTGCCAGCTCATCCGGGAGGGGGCTTGGCTACACCTTC. Translating it yields CASSSGRGLGYTF. Full variable domain (outside the CDR3, taken from reference TRBV18 and TRBJ1-2): NAGVMQNPRHLVRRRGQEARLRCSPMKGHSHVYWYRQLPEEGLKFMVYLQKENIIDESGMPKERFSAEFPKEGPSILRIQQVVRGDSAAYFCASSSGRGLGYTFGSGTRLTVV.

This clone was seen just once. This sequence joins TRBV10-2 and TRBJ1-2, with D tentatively TRBD1 (6 bases). Trimming took off 4 bases at V and 6 bases at J, with 15 bases between the two ends. The CDR3 spans 14 residues. Germline V CDR1 and CDR2: WSHSY, SAAADI. In DNA form, the CDR3 reads TGCGCCAGCAGTGTGCCAGGGGTTCCGCATGGCTACACCTTC. It specifies CASSVPGVPHGYTF.

This clone appeared a few times. This CDR3 is CASSKGAEAFF. In DNA, the CDR3 is TGTGCCAGCAGTAAGGGGGCTGAAGCTTTCTTT. The rearrangement links TRBV3-1 (or the pseudogene TRBV3-2) to TRBJ1-1, with D perhaps matching TRBD1 (6 bases). This CDR3 is 11 amino acids long. The ends were cut back, 6 bases at V and 6 bases at J, with 8 bases in the middle. Germline assignment: CDR1 LGHDT and CDR2 YNNKEL (reference sequence).

CDR3 protein: CASSYEGGGPPDTQYF. CDR3 nucleotide sequence: TGTGCCAGCAGTTACGAAGGCGGGGGACCGCCGGATACGCAGTATTTT. This rearrangement joins TRBV6-2 or TRBV6-3 to TRBJ2-3, with 7 positions matching TRBD2. V shed 2 bases, J shed 6 bases, and the junction held 11 bases outside the gene matches. CDR3 length equals 16 residues. In germline, CDR1 is MNHEY, CDR2 SVGEGT.